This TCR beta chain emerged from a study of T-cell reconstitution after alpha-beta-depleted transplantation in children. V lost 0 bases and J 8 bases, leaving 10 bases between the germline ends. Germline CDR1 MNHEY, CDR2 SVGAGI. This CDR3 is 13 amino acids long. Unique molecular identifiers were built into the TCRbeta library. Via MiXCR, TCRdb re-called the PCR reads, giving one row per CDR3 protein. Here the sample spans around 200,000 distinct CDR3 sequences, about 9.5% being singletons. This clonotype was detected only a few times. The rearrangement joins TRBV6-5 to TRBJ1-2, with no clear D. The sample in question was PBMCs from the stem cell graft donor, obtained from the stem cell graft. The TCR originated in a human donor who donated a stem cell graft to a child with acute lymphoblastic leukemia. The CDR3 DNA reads TGTGCCAGCAGTTACTCGTCCCTTGGGGGCTACACCTTC. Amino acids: CASSYSSLGGYTF.